This entry describes one TCR beta chain. Its specificity is unknown. The PCR employed 60 Vbeta primers together with 13 Jbeta primers. Only in-frame clones appear in the TCRdb table, and some are missing; sequencing was by immunoSEQ multiplex PCR. This table has more than 65,000 clones, 82% appearing once. This specimen comes from a study of cytomegalovirus exposure and HLA in healthy donors. General study results and limits: Cytomegalovirus association was assigned to approximately 160 TCR beta chains.

Input material: PBMCs. The TCR was taken from a man aged 18 to 29 in good health and CMV-seronegative.

The CDR3 nucleotides read TGTGCCAGCAGCTTAGGAGGGCTCTCTGATCCCCAGCATTTT. Encoded protein: CASSLGGLSDPQHF. The gene calls are TRBV7-2 and TRBJ1-5, with D unclear. The germline V gene has CDR1 SGHTA and CDR2 FQGNSA. This CDR3 contains 14 residues. V shed 1 base and J shed 10 bases, with 14 bases lying between them.